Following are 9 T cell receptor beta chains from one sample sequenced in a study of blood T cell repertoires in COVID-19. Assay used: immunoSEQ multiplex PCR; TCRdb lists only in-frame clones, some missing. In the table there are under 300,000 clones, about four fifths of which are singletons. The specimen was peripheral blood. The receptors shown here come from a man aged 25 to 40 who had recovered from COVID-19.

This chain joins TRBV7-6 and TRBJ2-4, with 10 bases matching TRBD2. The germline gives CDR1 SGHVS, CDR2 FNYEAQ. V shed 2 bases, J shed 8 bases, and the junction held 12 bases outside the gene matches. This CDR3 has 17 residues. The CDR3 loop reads CASSLKRGGRGGDIQYF. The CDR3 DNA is TGTGCCAGCAGCTTAAAGCGGGGGGGCCGGGGGGGCGACATTCAGTACTTC.

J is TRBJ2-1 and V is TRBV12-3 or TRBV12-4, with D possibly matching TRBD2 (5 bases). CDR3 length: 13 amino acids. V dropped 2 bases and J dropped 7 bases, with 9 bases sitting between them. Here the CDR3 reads CASSLTGKNEQFF. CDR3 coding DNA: TGTGCCAGCAGTTTAACGGGAAAGAATGAGCAGTTCTTC.

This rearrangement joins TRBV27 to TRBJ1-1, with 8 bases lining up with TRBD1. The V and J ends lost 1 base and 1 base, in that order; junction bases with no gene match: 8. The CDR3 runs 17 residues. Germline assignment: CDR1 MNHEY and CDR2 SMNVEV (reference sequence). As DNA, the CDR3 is TGTGCCAGCAGTTTATTCGCCTACAGGGGGGAGAACACTGAAGCTTTCTTT. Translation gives CASSLFAYRGENTEAFF.

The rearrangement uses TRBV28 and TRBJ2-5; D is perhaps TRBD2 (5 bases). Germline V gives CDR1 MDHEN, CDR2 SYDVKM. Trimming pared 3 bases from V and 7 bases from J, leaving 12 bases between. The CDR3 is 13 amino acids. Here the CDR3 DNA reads TGTGCCAGCAGTTTGTATGGGAGAGGGACCCAGTACTTC. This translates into CASSLYGRGTQYF.

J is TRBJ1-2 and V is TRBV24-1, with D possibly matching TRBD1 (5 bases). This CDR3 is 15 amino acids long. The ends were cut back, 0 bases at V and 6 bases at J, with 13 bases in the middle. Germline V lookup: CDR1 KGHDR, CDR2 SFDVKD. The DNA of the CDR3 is TGTGCCACCAGTGATTTGGATGTAGGGGAAGATGGCTACACCTTC. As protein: CATSDLDVGEDGYTF.

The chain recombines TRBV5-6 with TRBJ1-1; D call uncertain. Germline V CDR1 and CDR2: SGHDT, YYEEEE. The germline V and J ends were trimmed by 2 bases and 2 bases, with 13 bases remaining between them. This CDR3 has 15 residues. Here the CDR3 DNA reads TGTGCCAGCAGCTTCTTCACGGTCCGAAACACTGAAGCTTTCTTT. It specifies CASSFFTVRNTEAFF.

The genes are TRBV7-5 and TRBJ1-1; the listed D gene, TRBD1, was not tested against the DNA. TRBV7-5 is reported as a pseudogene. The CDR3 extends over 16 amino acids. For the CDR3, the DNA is TGTGTCAGAAGACGAAGACAGGGTGTTGGGCACACTGAAGCTTTCTTT. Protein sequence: CVRRRRQGVGHTEAFF.

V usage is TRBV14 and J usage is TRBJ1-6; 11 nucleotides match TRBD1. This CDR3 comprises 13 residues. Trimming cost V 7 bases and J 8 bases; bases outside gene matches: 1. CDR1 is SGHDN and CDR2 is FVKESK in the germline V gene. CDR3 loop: CASTGQGDSPLHF. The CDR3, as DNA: TGTGCCAGCACGGGACAGGGGGATTCACCCCTCCACTTT.

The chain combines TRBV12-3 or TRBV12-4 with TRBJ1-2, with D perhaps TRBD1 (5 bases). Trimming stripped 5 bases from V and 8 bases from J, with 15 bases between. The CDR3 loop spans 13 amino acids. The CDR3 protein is CASSGGSRRGYTF. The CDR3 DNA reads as TGTGCCAGCAGTGGGGGGTCAAGACGGGGCTACACCTTC.